The 21 T cell receptor beta chains below all came from one sample that was sequenced in a study of cytomegalovirus exposure and HLA in healthy donors. PCR amplification relied on 60 Vbeta primers (plus 13 Jbeta primers). The protocol was immunoSEQ multiplex PCR, while the TCRdb copy is restricted to in-frame clones and leaves out a portion. The sample lists 80,000 or so clones, 67% occurring once. The sequencing input was PBMCs. The receptors here all came from a woman aged 45 to 65 in good health and CMV-seropositive.

This clone was counted between two and nine times. The chain uses TRBV6-5 and TRBJ1-1, with 8 bases aligning to TRBD1. The germline V gene encodes CDR1 MNHEY and CDR2 SVGAGI. V gave up 7 bases and J gave up 4 bases; unmatched junction bases: 8. The CDR3 runs to 14 residues. The CDR3 here is CASTQQGAVTEAFF. The DNA of the CDR3 is TGTGCCAGCACTCAGCAGGGGGCAGTCACTGAAGCTTTCTTT.

CDR3 in amino acids: CASSYSAEDGYTF. DNA for the CDR3: TGTGCCAGCAGTTACTCGGCAGAAGATGGCTACACCTTC. The V and J genes are TRBV6-6 and TRBJ1-2; D gene unclear. Germline CDR1 is MNHNY and CDR2 is SVGAGI (reference sequence). The CDR3 has 13 residues. V was trimmed by 0 bases and J by 6 bases, leaving 8 bases between them.

The rearrangement uses TRBV7-8 and TRBJ2-7, with D maybe TRBD2 (5 bases). Trimming took 2 bases from V and 4 from J, leaving 12 bases between them. The V gene's germline CDR1 is SGHVS and CDR2 FQNEAQ. The CDR3 covers 14 residues. The CDR3 loop is CASSLWGVGYEQYV. CDR3 sequence (DNA): TGTGCCAGCAGCTTATGGGGAGTGGGATACGAGCAGTACGTC.

This clone was picked up one time. The J gene is TRBJ1-6, the V gene TRBV19, with 8 positions matching TRBD1. The V and J ends lost 3 bases and 5 bases, in that order; junction bases with no gene match: 9. The germline V gene encodes CDR1 LNHDA and CDR2 SQIVND (reference sequence). The CDR3 is 17 amino acids. This CDR3 is CASSIGAGGTDNSPLHF. In DNA, the CDR3 is TGTGCCAGTAGTATTGGCGCAGGGGGCACCGATAATTCACCCCTCCACTTT.

This chain uses TRBV19 with TRBJ1-5; D perhaps matches TRBD1 (5 bases). Germline lookup yields CDR1 LNHDA and CDR2 SQIVND (reference sequence). This CDR3 is built from 14 residues. V was clipped by 7 bases and J by 4 bases, with 14 bases between them. CDR3 loop: CASTARTPNQPQHF. The CDR3 region has the DNA TGTGCCAGTACAGCGAGGACACCTAATCAGCCCCAGCATTTT. Complete variable domain (other parts from reference TRBV19 and TRBJ1-5): DGGITQSPKYLFRKEGQNVTLSCEQNLNHDAMYWYRQDPGQGLRLIYYSQIVNDFQKGDIAEGYSVSREKKESFPLTVTSAQKNPTAFYLCASTARTPNQPQHFGDGTRLSIL.

In the case of this clone: At one boundary the junction diverges from the germline segment, which might be a read error. The J gene is TRBJ2-1, the V gene TRBV7-9; TRBD2 might be the D (5 bases). This CDR3 has 12 residues. Germline V lookup: CDR1 SEHNR, CDR2 FQNEAQ (reference sequence). The CDR3 nucleotides are TGTTCCAGCAGCCTAAGGACTTATAAGCAGTTCTTC. Protein: CSSSLRTYKQFF. Complete variable domain (other parts from reference TRBV7-9 and TRBJ2-1): DTGVSQNPRHKITKRGQNVTFRCDPISEHNRLYWYRQTLGQGPEFLTYFQNEAQLEKSRLLSDRFSAERPKGSFSTLEIQRTEQGDSAMYLCSSSLRTYKQFFGPGTRLTVL.

In DNA, the CDR3 is TGTGCCTGGAGTGTACGTAGGCTAGCTAACTATGGCTACACCTTC. Protein product: CAWSVRRLANYGYTF. This chain links TRBV30 with TRBJ1-2; D gene ambiguous. This CDR3 is built from 15 residues. Trimming cost V 0 bases and J 0 bases, with 11 bases left between them. Germline V gives CDR1 GTSNPN, CDR2 SVGIG (reference sequence).

This sequence joins TRBV4-1 and TRBJ1-6; D not resolved. Germline values: CDR1 MGHRA, CDR2 YSYEKL. The length of the CDR3 is 16 residues. V was shortened by 0 bases and J by 11 bases, with 17 bases between the two germline ends. The CDR3: CASSQEALGVGTPLHF. In nucleotides, the CDR3 is TGCGCCAGCAGCCAAGAAGCACTGGGCGTGGGTACACCCCTCCACTTT.

This clone was counted once. The V gene is TRBV6-1, the J gene TRBJ2-7, with no clear D. In germline, CDR1 is MNHNS, CDR2 SASEGT. V was shortened by 1 base and J by 5 bases, with 12 bases between the two germline ends. The CDR3 is made up of 14 amino acids. The CDR3 bases are TGTGCCAGCAGTGAAGGAGTGTTGGGCCACGAGCAGTACGTC. Translation: CASSEGVLGHEQYV.

The chain combines TRBV7-9 with TRBJ1-1; possibly TRBD1 for D (5 bases). This CDR3 has 13 amino acids. Germline CDR1 and CDR2: SEHNR and FQNEAQ (reference sequence). The germline V and J ends were trimmed by 0 bases and 4 bases, with 6 bases remaining between them. CDR3: CASSLAGVTEAFF. CDR3 nucleotide sequence: TGTGCCAGCAGCTTAGCAGGGGTCACTGAAGCTTTCTTT. Using reference TRBV7-9 and TRBJ1-1 for the parts outside the CDR3, the full variable domain is DTGVSQNPRHKITKRGQNVTFRCDPISEHNRLYWYRQTLGQGPEFLTYFQNEAQLEKSRLLSDRFSAERPKGSFSTLEIQRTEQGDSAMYLCASSLAGVTEAFFGQGTRLTVV.

This clone occurred a few times. The chain uses TRBV9 and TRBJ2-1, with TRBD1 matching over 8 bases. V was clipped by 0 bases and J by 5 bases; unmatched bases: 7. The germline gives CDR1 SGDLS, CDR2 YYNGEE. The CDR3 is 16 amino acids. The CDR3 is CASSVAPRGLNNEQFF. CDR3 sequence (DNA): TGTGCCAGCAGCGTAGCTCCCAGGGGGCTCAACAATGAGCAGTTCTTC. The entire variable domain, with the rest obtained from reference TRBV9 and TRBJ2-1, is as follows: DSGVTQTPKHLITATGQRVTLRCSPRSGDLSVYWYQQSLDQGLQFLIQYYNGEERAKGNILERFSAQQFPDLHSELNLSSLELGDSALYFCASSVAPRGLNNEQFFGPGTRLTVL.

The V call is TRBV11-2, the J call TRBJ1-6, with D uncertain. The CDR3 has 16 residues. Per the germline V gene, CDR1 is SGHAT and CDR2 is FQNNGV. Trimming left V 5 bases short and J 3 bases short, with 14 bases between. The CDR3 reads CASSPAGDSYNSPLHF. The CDR3 nucleotides are TGTGCCAGCAGCCCCGCCGGGGATAGCTATAATTCACCCCTCCACTTT.

The chain links TRBV19 to TRBJ1-5, with TRBD1 matching over 10 bases. Germline V gives CDR1 LNHDA, CDR2 SQIVND (reference sequence). This CDR3 spans 16 amino acids. J lost 3 bases, V lost 6 bases, and 8 bases had no gene match. The CDR3 nucleotides read TGTGCCAGTAGAATCCGACAGGGGGCAATCAATCAGCCCCAGCATTTT. Residues: CASRIRQGAINQPQHF.

This clone was seen only a few times. This chain joins TRBV5-6 and TRBJ2-7; a weak D match, TRBD1 (6 bases). Germline assignment: CDR1 SGHDT and CDR2 YYEEEE. This CDR3 region has 12 residues. V gave up 4 bases and J gave up 5 bases, with 10 bases separating them. The CDR3 loop reads CASSPGGDEQYV. Here the CDR3 DNA reads TGTGCCAGCAGCCCTGGGGGCGACGAGCAGTACGTC.

The chain recombines TRBV27 with TRBJ2-1; 10 bases line up with TRBD2. The length of the CDR3 is 16 residues. Germline V gene data show CDR1 as MNHEY and CDR2 as SMNVEV (reference sequence). J was trimmed by 7 bases and V by 5 bases; bases with no gene match: 11. The CDR3 loop reads CASSPPTSGFYNEQFF. The CDR3, as DNA: TGTGCCAGCAGTCCACCGACTAGCGGGTTCTATAATGAGCAGTTCTTC.

The rearrangement links TRBV19 to TRBJ2-2, with TRBD1 as a possible D gene (6 bases). The CDR3 consists of 15 residues. Germline V lookup: CDR1 LNHDA, CDR2 SQIVND (reference sequence). V was pared by 0 bases and J by 1 base, with 6 bases between. DNA of the CDR3: TGTGCCAGTAGTATAGACAGGGGGAACACCGGGGAGCTGTTTTTT. Amino acid sequence: CASSIDRGNTGELFF.

V gene TRBV30 combines with J gene TRBJ2-2, with D possibly matching TRBD2 (5 bases). Germline CDR1 GTSNPN, CDR2 SVGIG (reference sequence). The CDR3 runs 15 residues. V lost 2 bases to trimming and J lost 5 bases, with 15 bases between them. The CDR3 DNA reads TGTGCCTGGAGTAGAGGGATTATAGGAACCGGGGAGCTGTTTTTT. Its protein is CAWSRGIIGTGELFF.

The chain uses TRBV7-9 and TRBJ2-7; D is possibly TRBD1 or TRBD2 (6 bases each). This CDR3 contains 17 residues. Per the germline V gene, CDR1 is SEHNR and CDR2 is FQNEAQ (reference sequence). This chain's CDR3 is CSSSLGGPRGGSYEQYV. The DNA of the CDR3 is TGTTCCAGCAGCTTAGGGGGGCCTCGGGGCGGCTCCTACGAGCAGTACGTC.

This chain joins TRBV2 and TRBJ1-1, with D unresolved. This CDR3 is 13 amino acids long. Trimming took 6 bases from V and 0 from J, leaving 8 bases between them. Germline V gives CDR1 SNHLY, CDR2 FYNNEI. Here the CDR3 reads CASSVQMNTEAFF. Here the CDR3 DNA reads TGTGCCAGCAGCGTACAGATGAACACTGAAGCTTTCTTT.

The V call is TRBV6-1, the J call TRBJ2-4, with 9 nucleotides matching TRBD1. CDR3 length: 15 amino acids. The V gene's germline CDR1 is MNHNS and CDR2 SASEGT. The J segment lost 7 bases and the V segment lost 1 base, leaving 5 bases of the junction unmatched. The CDR3 here is CASSEGTGGVNIQYF. In DNA form, the CDR3 reads TGTGCCAGCAGTGAAGGAACAGGGGGCGTCAACATTCAGTACTTC.

This chain joins TRBV2 and TRBJ2-7; 8 positions agree with TRBD1. The V and J ends lost 2 bases and 2 bases, in that order; junction bases with no gene match: 5. Germline loops: CDR1 SNHLY, CDR2 FYNNEI. The CDR3 is 15 residues long. This CDR3 reads CASSEFGQGPYEQYV. CDR3 sequence (DNA): TGTGCCAGCAGTGAATTTGGACAGGGCCCCTACGAGCAGTACGTC.